This entry lists 10 T cell receptor beta chains sequenced from one sample in a study of CD8 T cells in Susac syndrome. Random hexamers served to reverse transcribe roughly 0.45 to 1 ug RNA. TCRdb fed the immunoSEQ multiplex PCR reads into MiXCR, producing one record per CDR3 protein. The table shows 130,000 to 150,000 distinct CDR3 sequences, with about 93% occurring only once. The sample comprised CD8+ T cells from PBMCs. The receptors were gathered from a human donor in good health.

The rearrangement joins TRBV29-1 to TRBJ2-7; a weak D match, TRBD1 (5 bases). Trimming removed 3 bases from V and 1 base from J, with 16 bases in between. Germline V gene lookup returns CDR1 SQVTM and CDR2 ANQGSEA. This CDR3 is built from 15 residues. CDR3 amino acids: CSVEGLGDRSYEQYF. The CDR3 DNA reads as TGCAGCGTTGAGGGTCTAGGTGACAGATCCTACGAGCAGTACTTC.

The chain recombines TRBV27 with TRBJ2-1, with D possibly being TRBD2 (5 bases). V lost 6 bases and J 7 bases, leaving 19 bases between the germline ends. CDR3 length: 15 amino acids. Per germline, CDR1 MNHEY and CDR2 SMNVEV (reference sequence). The DNA for the CDR3 is TGTGCCAGCAGCGGACTCCTAGGCGGAACAAATGAGCAGTTCTTC. This gives the protein CASSGLLGGTNEQFF.

The V call is TRBV3-1, the J call TRBJ2-5; D gene unclear. V dropped 1 base and J dropped 1 base, with 10 bases sitting between them. CDR3 length: 15 residues. Germline CDR1 is LGHDT and CDR2 is YNNKEL (reference sequence). CDR3 protein: CASSQVVAIQETQYF. CDR3 bases: TGTGCCAGCAGCCAAGTGGTGGCTATCCAAGAGACCCAGTACTTC.

The chain is built from TRBV28 and TRBJ1-2; 7 bases match TRBD1. The CDR3 is 13 amino acids. Trimming removed 6 bases from V and 2 bases from J; junction bases left unmatched: 3. Germline V gene sequence: CDR1 MDHEN, CDR2 SYDVKM. CDR3 sequence (DNA): TGTGCCAGCAGCGAGGGGGCAAACTATGGCTACACCTTC. It is translated as CASSEGANYGYTF.

This chain connects TRBV4-2 to TRBJ2-1; the match to TRBD2 covers 14 bases. Germline lookup yields CDR1 LGHNA and CDR2 YNFKEQ. The CDR3 covers 17 residues. V gave up 4 bases and J gave up 4 bases; unmatched junction bases: 6. For the CDR3, the DNA is TGTGCCAGCAGCCGACGACTAGCGGGAGGGCCGTACAATGAGCAGTTCTTC. This encodes CASSRRLAGGPYNEQFF.

V is TRBV20-1 and J is TRBJ2-2, with 7 bases aligning to TRBD2. The CDR3 covers 15 residues. CDR1 is DFQATT and CDR2 is SNEGSKA in the germline V gene (reference sequence). V lost 3 bases, J lost 1 base, and 5 bases stayed unmatched. CDR3 DNA: TGCAGTGCTAGTGTGGCTAGCGGGAACACCGGGGAGCTGTTTTTT. The encoded protein is CSASVASGNTGELFF.

The chain employs TRBV7-9 and TRBJ2-5; no clear D gene. The V gene lost 3 bases and the J gene lost 2 bases, with 7 bases spanning the gap. Germline CDR1 reads SEHNR; CDR2 reads FQNEAQ (reference sequence). The CDR3 runs to 13 residues. CDR3 amino acids: CASSFRQQETQYF. CDR3 bases: TGTGCCAGCAGCTTTAGGCAGCAAGAGACCCAGTACTTC.

In nucleotides, the CDR3 is TGTGCCAGCAGCCAATCGGGTGAAAAACTGTTTTTT. It is translated as CASSQSGEKLFF. The genes are TRBV3-1 and TRBJ1-4; D is uncertain. The V gene's germline CDR1 is LGHDT and CDR2 YNNKEL (reference sequence). The CDR3 is made up of 12 amino acids. With 2 bases removed from V and 7 bases from J, the gap between germline ends came to 5 bases.

This chain connects TRBV5-1 to TRBJ2-3; a weak D match, TRBD2 (5 bases). The germline V gene has CDR1 SGHRS and CDR2 YFSETQ. The CDR3 is made up of 16 amino acids. The V end was cut by 4 bases, the J end by 2 bases, with 17 bases between. The CDR3 DNA is TGCGCCAGCAGCGGATATGTCGGGGTCCCCACAGATACGCAGTATTTT. Its protein is CASSGYVGVPTDTQYF.

The V and J genes are TRBV25-1 and TRBJ2-7, with no clear D. Germline V CDR1 and CDR2: MGHDK, SYGVNS. V lost 3 bases and J 5 bases, leaving 11 bases between the germline ends. The CDR3 is 13 residues long. This CDR3 reads CASSDVDRDEQYF. DNA for the CDR3: TGTGCCAGCAGTGACGTCGATAGGGACGAGCAGTACTTC.